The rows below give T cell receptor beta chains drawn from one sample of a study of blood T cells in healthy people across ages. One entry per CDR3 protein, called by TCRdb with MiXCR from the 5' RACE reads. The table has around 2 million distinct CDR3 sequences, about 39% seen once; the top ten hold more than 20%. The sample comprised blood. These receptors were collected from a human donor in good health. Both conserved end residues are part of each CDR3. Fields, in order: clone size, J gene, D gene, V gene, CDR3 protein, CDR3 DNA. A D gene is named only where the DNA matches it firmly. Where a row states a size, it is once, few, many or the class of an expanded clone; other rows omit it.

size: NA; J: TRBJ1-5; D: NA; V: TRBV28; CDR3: CASTSANTGIQPQHF; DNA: TGTGCCAGCACCTCCGCTAATACAGGGATCCAGCCCCAGCATTTT
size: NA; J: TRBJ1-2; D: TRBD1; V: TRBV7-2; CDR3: CASSPLPRGQNTYGYTF; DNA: TGTGCCAGCAGCCCTTTACCTAGGGGACAGAATACATATGGCTACACCTTC
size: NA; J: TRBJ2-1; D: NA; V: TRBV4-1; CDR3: CASSLNVGIAAEKQFF; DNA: TGCGCCAGCAGCCTCAATGTCGGGATAGCAGCCGAGAAGCAGTTCTTC
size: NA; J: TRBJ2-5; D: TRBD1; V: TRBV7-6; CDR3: CASSLYRTGLHEQYF; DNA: TGTGCCAGCAGCTTATATAGGACAGGGTTGCATGAGCAGTACTTC
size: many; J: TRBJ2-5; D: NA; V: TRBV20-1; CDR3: CSARDSADQETQYF; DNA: TGCAGTGCTAGAGATTCGGCGGATCAAGAGACCCAGTACTTC
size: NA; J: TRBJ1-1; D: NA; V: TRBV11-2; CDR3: CASSNPDGRAFF; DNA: TGTGCCAGCAGCAATCCGGACGGCAGGGCTTTCTTT
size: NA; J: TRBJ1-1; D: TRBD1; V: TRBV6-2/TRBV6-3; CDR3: CASRETGVAEAFF; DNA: TGTGCCAGCAGGGAGACAGGGGTCGCTGAAGCTTTCTTT
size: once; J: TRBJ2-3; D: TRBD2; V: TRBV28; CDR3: CASSWTSGGITDTQYF; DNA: TGTGCCAGCAGTTGGACTAGCGGGGGGATCACAGATACGCAGTATTTT
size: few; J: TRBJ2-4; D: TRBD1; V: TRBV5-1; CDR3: CASGQGNFGEQYF; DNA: TGCGCCAGCGGACAGGGGAACTTCGGGGAGCAGTACTTC
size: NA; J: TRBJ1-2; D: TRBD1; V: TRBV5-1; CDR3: CASNLGQGGSGYTF; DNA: TGCGCCAGCAACTTGGGACAGGGAGGGAGCGGCTACACCTTC
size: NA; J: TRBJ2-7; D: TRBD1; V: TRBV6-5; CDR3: CASSYSGQGAGEQYF; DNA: TGTGCCAGCAGTTACTCGGGACAGGGAGCAGGCGAGCAGTACTTC
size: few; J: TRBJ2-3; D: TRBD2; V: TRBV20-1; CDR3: CSARDGRLAGTSTDTQYF; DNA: TGCAGTGCTAGAGATGGGAGGTTAGCGGGGACCAGCACAGATACGCAGTATTTT
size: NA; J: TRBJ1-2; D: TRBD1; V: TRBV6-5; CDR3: CASRETGGWGYTF; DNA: TGTGCCAGCAGAGAGACAGGGGGATGGGGCTACACCTTC
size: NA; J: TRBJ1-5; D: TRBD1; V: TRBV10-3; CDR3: CAIREDRTSNQPQHF; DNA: TGTGCCATCAGGGAGGACAGGACAAGCAATCAGCCCCAGCATTTT
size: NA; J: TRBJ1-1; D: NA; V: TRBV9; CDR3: CASSVGGRNTEAFF; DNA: TGTGCCAGCAGCGTAGGGGGCCGGAACACTGAAGCTTTCTTT
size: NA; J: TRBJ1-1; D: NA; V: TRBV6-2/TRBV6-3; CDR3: CASSYGRAQGAFF; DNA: TGTGCCAGCAGTTACGGCCGGGCTCAGGGAGCTTTCTTT
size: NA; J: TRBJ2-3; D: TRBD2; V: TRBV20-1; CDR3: CSALGGPSGGLRKVEYF; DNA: TGCAGTGCCCTAGGGGGACCTAGCGGGGGGCTCCGGAAGGTCGAGTATTTT
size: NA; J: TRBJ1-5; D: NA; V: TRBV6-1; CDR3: CASSAAPPQHF; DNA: TGTGCCAGCAGTGCCGCTCCACCCCAGCATTTT
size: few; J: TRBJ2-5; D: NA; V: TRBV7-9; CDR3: CASTPSGKTQYF; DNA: TGTGCCAGCACTCCAAGCGGAAAGACCCAGTACTTC
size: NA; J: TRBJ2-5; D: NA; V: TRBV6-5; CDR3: CASSASNQETQYF; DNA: TGTGCCAGCAGCGCTTCGAACCAAGAGACCCAGTACTTC
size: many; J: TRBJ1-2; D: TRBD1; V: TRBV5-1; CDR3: CASSLGDSGYTF; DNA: TGCGCCAGCAGCTTGGGGGACAGTGGCTACACCTTC
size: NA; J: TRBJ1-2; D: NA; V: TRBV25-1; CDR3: CASRKPGNYGYTF; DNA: TGTGCCAGCAGAAAACCTGGGAACTATGGCTACACCTTC
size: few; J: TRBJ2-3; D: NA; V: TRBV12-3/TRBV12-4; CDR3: CASSFPGESTDTQYF; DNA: TGTGCCAGCAGTTTCCCGGGGGAGAGCACAGATACGCAGTATTTT
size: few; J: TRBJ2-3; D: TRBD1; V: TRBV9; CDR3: CASTERGRVGADTQYF; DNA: TGTGCCAGCACCGAAAGGGGGCGAGTCGGGGCAGATACGCAGTATTTT
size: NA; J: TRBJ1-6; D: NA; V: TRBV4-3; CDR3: CASSQYPRGSYNSPLHF; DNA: TGCGCCAGCAGCCAATATCCCAGGGGTTCCTATAATTCACCCCTCCACTTT
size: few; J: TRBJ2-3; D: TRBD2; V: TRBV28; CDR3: CASSSLWERGEKDTQYF; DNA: TGTGCCAGCAGTTCCCTCTGGGAGCGGGGGGAGAAAGATACGCAGTATTTT
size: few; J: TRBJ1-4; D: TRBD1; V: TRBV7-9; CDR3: CASSSNRQGGRPEKLFF; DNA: TGTGCCAGCAGCTCTAACCGACAGGGAGGGCGGCCCGAAAAACTGTTTTTT
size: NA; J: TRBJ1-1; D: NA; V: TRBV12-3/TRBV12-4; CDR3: CASGMDATEAFF; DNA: TGTGCCAGCGGTATGGACGCCACTGAAGCTTTCTTT
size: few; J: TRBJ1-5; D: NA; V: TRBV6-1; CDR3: CASSRALGSNQPQHF; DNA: TGTGCCAGCAGTAGAGCCCTTGGGAGCAATCAGCCCCAGCATTTT
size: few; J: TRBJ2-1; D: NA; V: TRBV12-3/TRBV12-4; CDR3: CASSPKDRIHNEQFF; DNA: TGTGCCAGCAGTCCCAAGGACAGAATTCACAATGAGCAGTTCTTC
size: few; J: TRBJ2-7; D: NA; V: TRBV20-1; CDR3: CSARRFTAYEQYF; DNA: TGCAGTGCTAGAAGGTTTACAGCCTACGAGCAGTACTTC
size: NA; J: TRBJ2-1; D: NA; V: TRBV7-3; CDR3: CASSLERCNEQFF; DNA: TGTGCCAGCAGCTTAGAAAGGTGCAATGAGCAGTTCTTC
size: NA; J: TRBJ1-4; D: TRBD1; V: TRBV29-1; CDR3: CSVEGGTTEKLFF; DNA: TGCAGCGTGGAAGGGGGCACCACCGAAAAACTGTTTTTT
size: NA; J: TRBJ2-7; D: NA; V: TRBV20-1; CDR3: CSASGGGPVEGEQYF; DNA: TGCAGTGCTAGTGGCGGGGGCCCCGTGGAAGGTGAGCAGTACTTC
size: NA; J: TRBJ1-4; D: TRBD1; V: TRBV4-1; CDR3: CASSLTGGAVTNEKLFF; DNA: TGCGCCAGCAGCCTCACAGGGGGCGCCGTCACTAATGAAAAACTGTTTTTT
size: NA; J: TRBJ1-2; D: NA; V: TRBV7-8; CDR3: CASSPDQQGLNGYTF; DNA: TGTGCCAGCAGCCCAGACCAACAGGGTTTAAATGGCTACACCTTC
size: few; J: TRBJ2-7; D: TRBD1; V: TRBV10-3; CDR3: CAISEEGQGPEQYF; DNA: TGTGCCATCAGTGAGGAGGGACAGGGTCCCGAGCAGTACTTC
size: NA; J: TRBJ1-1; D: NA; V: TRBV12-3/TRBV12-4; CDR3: CASSRAWNTEAFF; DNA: TGTGCCAGCAGCAGGGCCTGGAACACCGAAGCTTTCTTT
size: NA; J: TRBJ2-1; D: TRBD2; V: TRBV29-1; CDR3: CSAAPSGGAAYNEQFF; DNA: TGCAGCGCCGCCCCTAGCGGGGGGGCGGCCTACAATGAGCAGTTCTTC
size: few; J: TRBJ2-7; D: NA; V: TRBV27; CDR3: CASSITNVGYEQYF; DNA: TGTGCCAGCAGTATCACTAACGTAGGGTACGAGCAGTACTTC
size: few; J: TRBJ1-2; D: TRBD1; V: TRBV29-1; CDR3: CSVMALTGALYGYTF; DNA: TGCAGCGTCATGGCCCTGACAGGGGCACTCTATGGCTACACCTTC
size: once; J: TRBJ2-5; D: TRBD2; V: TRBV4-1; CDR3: CASSRGNSGGASQETQYF; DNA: TGCGCCAGCAGCCGAGGAAATAGCGGGGGGGCGAGTCAAGAGACCCAGTACTTC
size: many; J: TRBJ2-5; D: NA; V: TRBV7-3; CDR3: CASSLISGETQYF; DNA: TGTGCCAGCAGCTTAATCTCTGGAGAGACCCAGTACTTC
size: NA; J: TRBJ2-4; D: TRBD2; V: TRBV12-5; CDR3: CASGLDGLAWEQYF; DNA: TGTGCTAGTGGTTTGGATGGACTAGCTTGGGAGCAGTACTTC
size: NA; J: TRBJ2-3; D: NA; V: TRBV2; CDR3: CASEGRGVTDAQYF; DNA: TGTGCCAGCGAAGGGCGAGGGGTTACAGATGCGCAGTATTTT
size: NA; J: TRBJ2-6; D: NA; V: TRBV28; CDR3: CASSGRGTNVLTF; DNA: TGTGCCAGTTCGGGGCGAGGGACCAACGTCCTGACTTTC
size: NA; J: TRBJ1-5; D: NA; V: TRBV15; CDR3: CATSRVQGPQHF; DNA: TGTGCCACCAGCAGAGTCCAGGGGCCCCAGCATTTT
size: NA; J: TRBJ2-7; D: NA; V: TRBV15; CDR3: CATSRNPGTVHEQYF; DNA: TGTGCCACCAGCAGAAACCCAGGGACGGTCCACGAGCAGTACTTC
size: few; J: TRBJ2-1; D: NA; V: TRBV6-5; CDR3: CASSHVGGDEQFF; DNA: TGTGCCAGCAGTCACGTCGGGGGCGATGAGCAGTTCTTC
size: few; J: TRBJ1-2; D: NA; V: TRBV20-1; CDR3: CSARLLRETNYGYTF; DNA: TGCAGTGCTAGACTTTTGAGAGAGACTAACTATGGCTACACCTTC
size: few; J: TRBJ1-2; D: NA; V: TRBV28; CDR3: CASMGPGRDGYTF; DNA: TGTGCCAGCATGGGCCCAGGGAGAGATGGCTACACCTTC
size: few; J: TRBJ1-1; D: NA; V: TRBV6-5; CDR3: CASSYNPGGGTEAFF; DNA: TGTGCCAGCAGTTATAACCCGGGGGGAGGCACTGAAGCTTTCTTT
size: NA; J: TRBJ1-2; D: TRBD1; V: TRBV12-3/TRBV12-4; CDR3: CASSLEGTGGLYGYTF; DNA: TGTGCCAGCAGTTTAGAAGGGACAGGGGGCTTGTATGGCTACACCTTC
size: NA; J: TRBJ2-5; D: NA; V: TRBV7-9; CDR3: CASSLQQRETQYF; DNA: TGTGCCAGCAGCTTACAACAGAGAGAGACCCAGTACTTC
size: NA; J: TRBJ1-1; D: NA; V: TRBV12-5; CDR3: CASGHNRVLNTEAFF; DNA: TGTGCTAGTGGCCATAACAGGGTCTTGAACACTGAAGCTTTCTTT
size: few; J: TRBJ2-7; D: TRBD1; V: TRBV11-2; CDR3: CTSSRTGTYEQYF; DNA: TGTACCAGCAGCAGGACAGGGACCTACGAGCAGTACTTC
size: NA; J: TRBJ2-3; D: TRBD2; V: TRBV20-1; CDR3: CSARRAGGLTDTQYF; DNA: TGCAGTGCTAGAAGAGCGGGGGGCCTCACAGATACGCAGTATTTT